This TCR beta chain was sequenced for a study of regulatory T cells in long-lasting Graves disease. General observations from the study: Favored gene segments in persistent disease were TRBV28, TRBJ1-2 and TRBJ2-5.

CDR3 length: 15 amino acids. V dropped 8 bases and J dropped 0 bases, with 20 bases sitting between them. Germline values: CDR1 DFQATT, CDR2 SNEGSKA (reference sequence). This clonotype has a count of ten or more. Antigen unknown. Construction of TCR beta libraries relied on iRepertoire HTBI primers and on Arm-PCR targeting CDR3 regions. Using its own MiXCR run on the multiplex PCR reads, TCRdb lists one record per CDR3 protein. Among about 470,000 distinct CDR3 sequences listed, 15% to 20% were seen once. Time point reported: newly diagnosed GD, antithyroid drugs for less than 3 months. Generation of the TCR library employed RNA extracted from PBMCs. Staff drew around 8.5 milliliters of peripheral blood into EDTA tubes. The same data also contributed to another study, on T cells in Graves' hyperthyroidism and ophthalmopathy.

Material: peripheral blood mononuclear cells (PBMCs), obtained at new diagnosis, from a patient treated with antithyroid drugs. The TCR was taken from a man aged 40-55 years with Graves disease. V usage is TRBV20-1 and J usage is TRBJ2-7, with D possibly TRBD1 on 5 matching bases. The CDR3 here is CSSTPADIISYEQYF. The CDR3 region has the DNA TGCAGTTCAACACCGGCGGACATCATCTCCTACGAGCAGTACTTC.